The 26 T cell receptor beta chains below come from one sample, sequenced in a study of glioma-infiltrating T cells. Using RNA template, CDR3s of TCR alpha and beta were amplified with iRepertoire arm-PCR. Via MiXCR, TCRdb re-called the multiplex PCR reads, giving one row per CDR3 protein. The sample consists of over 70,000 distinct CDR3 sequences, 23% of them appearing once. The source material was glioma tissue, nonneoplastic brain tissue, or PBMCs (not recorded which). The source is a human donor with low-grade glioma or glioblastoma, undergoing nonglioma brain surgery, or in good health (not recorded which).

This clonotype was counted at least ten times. Here the CDR3 reads CASSLSAGSYEQYF. The CDR3 nucleotides are TGTGCCAGCAGCCTCTCAGCGGGATCCTACGAGCAGTACTTC. The chain combines TRBV3-1 with TRBJ2-7; 7 bases agree with TRBD2. The trim removed 4 bases at V and 1 base at J, leaving 4 bases unmatched. The CDR3 consists of 14 residues. Per germline, CDR1 LGHDT and CDR2 YNNKEL (reference sequence).

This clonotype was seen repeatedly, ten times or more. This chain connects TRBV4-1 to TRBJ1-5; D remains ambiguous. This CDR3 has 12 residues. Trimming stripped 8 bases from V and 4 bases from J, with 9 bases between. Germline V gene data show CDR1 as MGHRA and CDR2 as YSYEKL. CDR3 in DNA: TGCGCCAGCGGGCAAGGGAATCAGCCCCAGCATTTT. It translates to CASGQGNQPQHF.

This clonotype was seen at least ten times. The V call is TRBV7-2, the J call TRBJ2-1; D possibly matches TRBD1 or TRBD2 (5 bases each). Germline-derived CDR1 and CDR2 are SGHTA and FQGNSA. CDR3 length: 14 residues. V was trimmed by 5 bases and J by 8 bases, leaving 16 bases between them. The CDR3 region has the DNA TGTGCCAGCAGCGTGGGACCCCACCTGGATGAGCAGTTCTTC. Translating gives CASSVGPHLDEQFF.

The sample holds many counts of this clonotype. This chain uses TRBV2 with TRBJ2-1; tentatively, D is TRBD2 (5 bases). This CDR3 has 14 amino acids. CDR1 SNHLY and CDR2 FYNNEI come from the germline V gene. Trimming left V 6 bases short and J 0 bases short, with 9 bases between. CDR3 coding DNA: TGTGCCAGCAGCGTCGGGATCTCCTACAATGAGCAGTTCTTC. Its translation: CASSVGISYNEQFF. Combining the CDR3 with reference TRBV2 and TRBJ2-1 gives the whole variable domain EPEVTQTPSHQVTQMGQEVILRCVPISNHLYFYWYRQILGQKVEFLVSFYNNEISEKSEIFDDQFSVERPDGSNFTLKIRSTKLEDSAMYFCASSVGISYNEQFFGPGTRLTVL.

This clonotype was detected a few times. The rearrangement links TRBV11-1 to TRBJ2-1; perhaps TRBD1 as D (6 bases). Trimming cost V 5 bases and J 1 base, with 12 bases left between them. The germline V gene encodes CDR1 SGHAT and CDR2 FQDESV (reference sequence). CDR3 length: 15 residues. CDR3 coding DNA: TGTGCCAGCAGCGGAAATCAGGGGTCCTACAATGAGCAGTTCTTC. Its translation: CASSGNQGSYNEQFF. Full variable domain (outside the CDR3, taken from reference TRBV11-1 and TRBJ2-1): EAEVAQSPRYKITEKSQAVAFWCDPISGHATLYWYRQILGQGPELLVQFQDESVVDDSQLPKDRFSAERLKGVDSTLKIQPAELGDSAMYLCASSGNQGSYNEQFFGPGTRLTVL.

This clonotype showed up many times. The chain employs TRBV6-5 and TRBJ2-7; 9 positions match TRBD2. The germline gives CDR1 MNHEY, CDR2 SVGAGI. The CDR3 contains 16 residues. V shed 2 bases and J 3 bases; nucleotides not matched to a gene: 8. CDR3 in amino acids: CASSYKGAGGNYEQYF. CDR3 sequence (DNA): TGTGCCAGCAGTTACAAAGGGGCGGGAGGGAACTACGAGCAGTACTTC.

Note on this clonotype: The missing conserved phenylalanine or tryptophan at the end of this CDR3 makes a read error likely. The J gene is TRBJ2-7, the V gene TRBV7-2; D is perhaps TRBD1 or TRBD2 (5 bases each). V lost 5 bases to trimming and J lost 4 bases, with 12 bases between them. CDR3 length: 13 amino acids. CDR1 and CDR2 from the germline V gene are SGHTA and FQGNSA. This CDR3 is CASSRRDGYEQYL. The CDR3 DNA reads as TGTGCCAGCAGCCGCCGGGACGGGTACGAGCAGTACCTC.

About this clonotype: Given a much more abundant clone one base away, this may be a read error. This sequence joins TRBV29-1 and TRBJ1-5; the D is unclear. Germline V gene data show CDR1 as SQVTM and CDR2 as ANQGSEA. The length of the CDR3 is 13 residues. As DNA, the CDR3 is TGCAGCGCCCTGGTACAGCACAATCAGCCCAAGCATTTT. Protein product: CSALVQHNQPKHF.

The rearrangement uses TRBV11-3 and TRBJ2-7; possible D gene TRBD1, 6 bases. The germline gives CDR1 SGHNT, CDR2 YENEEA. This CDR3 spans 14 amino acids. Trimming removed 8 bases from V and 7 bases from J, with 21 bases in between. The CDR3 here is CASGIRGGRREQYF. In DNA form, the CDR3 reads TGTGCCAGCGGGATCAGAGGGGGAAGGAGAGAGCAGTACTTC.

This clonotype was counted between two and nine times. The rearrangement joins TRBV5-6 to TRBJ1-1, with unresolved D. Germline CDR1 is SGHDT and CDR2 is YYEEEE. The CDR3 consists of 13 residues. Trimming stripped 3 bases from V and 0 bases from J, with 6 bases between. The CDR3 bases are TGTGCCAGCAGCTCCTTTATGAACACTGAAGCTTTCTTT. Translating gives CASSSFMNTEAFF.

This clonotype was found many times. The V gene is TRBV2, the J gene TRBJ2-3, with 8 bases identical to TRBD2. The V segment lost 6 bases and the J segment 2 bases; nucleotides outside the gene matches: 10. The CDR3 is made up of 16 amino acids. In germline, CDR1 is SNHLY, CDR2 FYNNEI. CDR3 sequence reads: CASRFQRAGATDTQYF. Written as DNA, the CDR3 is TGTGCCAGCAGGTTTCAGCGAGCGGGGGCCACAGATACGCAGTATTTT.

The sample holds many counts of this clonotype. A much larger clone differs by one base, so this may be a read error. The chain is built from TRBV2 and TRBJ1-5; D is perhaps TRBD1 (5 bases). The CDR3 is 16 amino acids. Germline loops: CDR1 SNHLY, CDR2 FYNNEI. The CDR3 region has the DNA TGTACCAGCAGTGAAGTAGACAGCTATAGCAATCAGCCCCAGCATTTT. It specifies CTSSEVDSYSNQPQHF. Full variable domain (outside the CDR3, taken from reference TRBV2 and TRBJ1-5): EPEVTQTPSHQVTQMGQEVILRCVPISNHLYFYWYRQILGQKVEFLVSFYNNEISEKSEIFDDQFSVERPDGSNFTLKIRSTKLEDSAMYFCTSSEVDSYSNQPQHFGDGTRLSIL.

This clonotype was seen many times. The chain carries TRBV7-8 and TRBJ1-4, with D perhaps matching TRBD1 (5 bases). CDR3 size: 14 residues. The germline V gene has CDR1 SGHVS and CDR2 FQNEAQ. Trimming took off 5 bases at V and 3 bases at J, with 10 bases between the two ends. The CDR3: CASSPRDANEKLFF. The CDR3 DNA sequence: TGTGCCAGCAGCCCCCGGGACGCTAATGAAAAACTGTTTTTT. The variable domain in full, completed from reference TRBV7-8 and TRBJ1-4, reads GAGVSQSPRYKVAKRGQDVALRCDPISGHVSLFWYQQALGQGPEFLTYFQNEAQLDKSGLPSDRFFAERPEGSVSTLKIQRTQQEDSAVYLCASSPRDANEKLFFGSGTQLSVL.

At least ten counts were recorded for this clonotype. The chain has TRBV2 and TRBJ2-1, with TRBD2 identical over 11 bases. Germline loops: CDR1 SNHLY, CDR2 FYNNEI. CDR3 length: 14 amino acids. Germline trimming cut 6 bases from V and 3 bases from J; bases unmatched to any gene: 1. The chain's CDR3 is CASRTSGSYNEQFF. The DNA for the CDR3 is TGTGCCAGCAGAACTAGCGGGAGCTACAATGAGCAGTTCTTC. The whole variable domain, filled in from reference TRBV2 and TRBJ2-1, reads EPEVTQTPSHQVTQMGQEVILRCVPISNHLYFYWYRQILGQKVEFLVSFYNNEISEKSEIFDDQFSVERPDGSNFTLKIRSTKLEDSAMYFCASRTSGSYNEQFFGPGTRLTVL.

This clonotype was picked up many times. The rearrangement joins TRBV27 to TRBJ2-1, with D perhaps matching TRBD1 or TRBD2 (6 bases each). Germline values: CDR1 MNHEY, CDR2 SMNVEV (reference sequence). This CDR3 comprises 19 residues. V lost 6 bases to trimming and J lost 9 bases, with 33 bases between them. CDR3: CASSRGVELGAQGGGEQFF. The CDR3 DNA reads TGTGCCAGCAGCCGGGGAGTTGAGTTGGGAGCACAGGGAGGCGGTGAGCAGTTCTTC.

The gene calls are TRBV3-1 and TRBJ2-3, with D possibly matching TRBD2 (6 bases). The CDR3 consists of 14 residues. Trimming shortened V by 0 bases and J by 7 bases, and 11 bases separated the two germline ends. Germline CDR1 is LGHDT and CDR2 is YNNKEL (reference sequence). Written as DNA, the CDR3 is TGTGCCAGCAGCCAAGAAGCCGCGGGAAATACGCAGTATTTT. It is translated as CASSQEAAGNTQYF.

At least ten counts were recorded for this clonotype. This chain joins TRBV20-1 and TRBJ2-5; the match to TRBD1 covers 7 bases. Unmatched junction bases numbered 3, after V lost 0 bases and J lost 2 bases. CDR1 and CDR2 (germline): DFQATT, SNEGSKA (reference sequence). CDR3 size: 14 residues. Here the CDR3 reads CSAREQGRQETQYF. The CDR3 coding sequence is TGCAGTGCTAGAGAACAGGGGCGGCAAGAGACCCAGTACTTC.

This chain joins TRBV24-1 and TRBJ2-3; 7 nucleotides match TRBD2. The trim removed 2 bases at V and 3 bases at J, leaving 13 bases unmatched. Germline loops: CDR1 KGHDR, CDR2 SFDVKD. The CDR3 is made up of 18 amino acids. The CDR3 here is CATSDSRGWRERTDTQYF. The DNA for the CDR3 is TGTGCCACCAGTGATTCCCGGGGATGGCGGGAGCGTACAGATACGCAGTATTTT.

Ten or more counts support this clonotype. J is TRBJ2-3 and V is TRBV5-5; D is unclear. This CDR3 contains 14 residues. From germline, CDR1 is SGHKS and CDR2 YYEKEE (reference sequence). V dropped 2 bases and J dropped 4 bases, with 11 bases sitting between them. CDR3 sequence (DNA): TGTGCCAGCAGCTTAATGAAAGCAGCAGATACGCAGTATTTT. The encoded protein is CASSLMKAADTQYF.

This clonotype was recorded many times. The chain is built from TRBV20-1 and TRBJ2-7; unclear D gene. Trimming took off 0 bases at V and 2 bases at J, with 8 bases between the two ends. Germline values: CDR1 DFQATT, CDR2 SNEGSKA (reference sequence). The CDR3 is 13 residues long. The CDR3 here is CSARDHRTYEQYF. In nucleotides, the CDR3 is TGCAGTGCTAGAGACCACAGAACCTACGAGCAGTACTTC.

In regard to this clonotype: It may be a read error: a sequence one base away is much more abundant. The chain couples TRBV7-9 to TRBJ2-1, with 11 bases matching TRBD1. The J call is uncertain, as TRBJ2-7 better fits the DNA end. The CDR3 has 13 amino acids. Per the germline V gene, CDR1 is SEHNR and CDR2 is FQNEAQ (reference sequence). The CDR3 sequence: CASSLDRGHEQYF. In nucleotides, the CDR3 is TGTGCCAGCAGCTTGGACAGGGGGCATGAGCAGTACTTC.

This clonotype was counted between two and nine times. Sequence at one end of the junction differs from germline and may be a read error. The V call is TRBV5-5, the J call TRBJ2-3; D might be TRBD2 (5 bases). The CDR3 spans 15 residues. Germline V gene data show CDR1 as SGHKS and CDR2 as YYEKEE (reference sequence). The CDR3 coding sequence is TGTGCCGGCAGCTTGGACTGGATCTACACAGATACGCAGTATTTT. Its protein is CAGSLDWIYTDTQYF. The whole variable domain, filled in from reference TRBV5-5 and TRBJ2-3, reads DAGVTQSPTHLIKTRGQQVTLRCSPISGHKSVSWYQQVLGQGPQFIFQYYEKEERGRGNFPDRFSARQFPNYSSELNVNALLLGDSALYLCAGSLDWIYTDTQYFGPGTRLTVL.

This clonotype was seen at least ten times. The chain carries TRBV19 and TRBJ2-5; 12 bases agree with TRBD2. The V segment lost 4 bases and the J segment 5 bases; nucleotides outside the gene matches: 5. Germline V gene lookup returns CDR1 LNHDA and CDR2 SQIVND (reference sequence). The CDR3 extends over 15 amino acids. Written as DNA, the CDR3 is TGTGCCAGTAGTACGTGGACTAGCGGGAAGGAGACCCAGTACTTC. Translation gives CASSTWTSGKETQYF.

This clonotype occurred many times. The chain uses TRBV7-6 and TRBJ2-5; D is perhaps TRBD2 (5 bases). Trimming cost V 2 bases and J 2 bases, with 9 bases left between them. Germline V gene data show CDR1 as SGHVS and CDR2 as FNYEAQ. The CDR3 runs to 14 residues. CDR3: CASSLNREQETQYF. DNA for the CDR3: TGTGCCAGCAGCTTAAACCGGGAACAAGAGACCCAGTACTTC.

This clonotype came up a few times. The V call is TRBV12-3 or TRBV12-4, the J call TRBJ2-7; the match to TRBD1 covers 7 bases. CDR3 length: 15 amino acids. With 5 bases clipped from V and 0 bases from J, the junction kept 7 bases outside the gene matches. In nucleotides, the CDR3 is TGTGCCAGCAGTCCCGACAGGGCGAGCTCCTACGAGCAGTACTTC. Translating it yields CASSPDRASSYEQYF.

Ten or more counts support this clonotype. CDR3 DNA: TGTGCCGCAGGGACAGGCGCCTACGAGCAGTACTTC. It encodes CAAGTGAYEQYF. The genes are TRBV2 and TRBJ2-7, with 8 positions matching TRBD1. V lost 11 bases, J lost 2 bases, and 5 bases stayed unmatched. Germline V lookup: CDR1 SNHLY, CDR2 FYNNEI. This CDR3 has 12 amino acids.